The 31 T cell receptor beta chains below all came from one sample that was sequenced in a study of blood T cell repertoires in COVID-19. Repertoires were generated with immunoSEQ multiplex PCR, while TCRdb's copy carries only in-frame clones and drops some. The sample carries about 210,000 clones, roughly 81% recorded once. Sequenced material: peripheral blood. The receptors here all came from a woman aged 50 to 60 with active or convalescent COVID-19.

The chain recombines TRBV11-2 with TRBJ2-7, with no clear D. V lost 4 bases and J 2 bases, leaving 15 bases between the germline ends. CDR1 SGHAT and CDR2 FQNNGV come from the germline V gene. CDR3 length: 15 residues. The CDR3 nucleotides read TGTGCCAGCAGCTCCTTACCTGGCCCCACCTACGAGCAGTACTTC. Protein product: CASSSLPGPTYEQYF.

This chain uses TRBV7-2 with TRBJ2-5; 7 nucleotides match TRBD2. With V trimmed by 1 base and J by 2 bases, 1 base remained unmatched. Germline V lookup: CDR1 SGHTA, CDR2 FQGNSA. The CDR3 is 14 residues long. CDR3 loop: CASSLGSGQETQYF. The CDR3, as DNA: TGTGCCAGCAGCTTAGGTAGCGGGCAAGAGACCCAGTACTTC. Looking up the rest from reference TRBV7-2 and TRBJ2-5 gives the full variable domain: GAGVSQSPSNKVTEKGKDVELRCDPISGHTALYWYRQSLGQGLEFLIYFQGNSAPDKSGLPSDRFSAERTGGSVSTLTIQRTQQEDSAVYLCASSLGSGQETQYFGPGTRLLVL.

The V call is TRBV7-9, the J call TRBJ1-6; 10 bases match TRBD1. The CDR3 is 14 amino acids. Germline CDR1 and CDR2: SEHNR and FQNEAQ (reference sequence). V was pared by 5 bases and J by 8 bases, with 3 bases of the junction left unmatched. The CDR3 sequence: CASSPGTGDSPLHF. The CDR3 DNA follows: TGTGCCAGCAGCCCGGGGACAGGGGATTCACCCCTCCACTTT. The variable domain in full, completed from reference TRBV7-9 and TRBJ1-6, reads DTGVSQNPRHKITKRGQNVTFRCDPISEHNRLYWYRQTLGQGPEFLTYFQNEAQLEKSRLLSDRFSAERPKGSFSTLEIQRTEQGDSAMYLCASSPGTGDSPLHFGNGTRLTVT.

The chain combines TRBV7-2 with TRBJ2-2, with 9 bases that match TRBD2. Trimming took 4 bases from V and 4 from J; bases not matched to a gene: 1. CDR3 length: 14 residues. The germline V gene has CDR1 SGHTA and CDR2 FQGNSA. The chain's CDR3 is CASSWGLATGELFF. DNA for the CDR3: TGTGCCAGCAGCTGGGGACTAGCCACCGGGGAGCTGTTTTTT.

The chain carries TRBV19 and TRBJ2-1, with D possibly TRBD2 on 6 matching bases. Germline CDR1 and CDR2: LNHDA and SQIVND (reference sequence). The CDR3 has 13 amino acids. Trimming left V 3 bases short and J 6 bases short, with 9 bases between. CDR3 protein: CASSIGGFNEQFF. CDR3 sequence (DNA): TGTGCCAGTAGTATCGGGGGATTCAATGAGCAGTTCTTC.

The J gene is TRBJ1-4, the V gene TRBV2; weak D call: TRBD1 (6 bases). This CDR3 is 18 amino acids long. Looked up from germline, CDR1 is SNHLY and CDR2 is FYNNEI. Trimming stripped 7 bases from V and 0 bases from J, with 21 bases between. As DNA, the CDR3 is TGTGCCAGCATCACTCGGCCCGTCGGACAGTCAACTAATGAAAAACTGTTTTTT. Its protein is CASITRPVGQSTNEKLFF.

The chain combines TRBV19 with TRBJ2-3, with 14 bases fitting TRBD2. CDR1 is LNHDA and CDR2 is SQIVND in the germline V gene (reference sequence). Trimming at V came to 8 bases and at J to 6 bases, leaving 10 bases not matched to a gene. The CDR3 has 16 residues. The CDR3, as DNA: TGTGCCAGTGGGACTAGCGGGAGCGATAGGGGGGATACGCAGTATTTT. Protein product: CASGTSGSDRGDTQYF. The variable domain in full, completed from reference TRBV19 and TRBJ2-3, reads DGGITQSPKYLFRKEGQNVTLSCEQNLNHDAMYWYRQDPGQGLRLIYYSQIVNDFQKGDIAEGYSVSREKKESFPLTVTSAQKNPTAFYLCASGTSGSDRGDTQYFGPGTRLTVL.

This CDR3 is CASSERDRGRRTEAFF. CDR3 DNA: TGTGCCAGCAGTGAAAGGGACAGGGGGCGAAGGACTGAAGCTTTCTTT. The chain carries TRBV6-1 and TRBJ1-1; 12 bases match TRBD1. After removal of 2 bases from V and 5 bases from J, the junction contained 6 bases not matched to a gene. Germline CDR1 and CDR2: MNHNS and SASEGT. The CDR3 totals 16 residues.

The CDR3 DNA reads TGTGCCAGTAGACCAGACAGGTGGTACTATGGCTACACCTTC. The encoded protein is CASRPDRWYYGYTF. V is TRBV19 and J is TRBJ1-2, with a possible D match to TRBD1 (6 bases). This CDR3 is 14 amino acids long. CDR1 and CDR2 from the germline V gene are LNHDA and SQIVND (reference sequence). The V end lost 6 bases, the J end lost 3 bases, and 14 bases lay between the germline ends.

The V call is TRBV2, the J call TRBJ2-3; D gene unclear. Trimming left V 8 bases short and J 0 bases short, with 12 bases between. There are 14 residues in the CDR3. Germline CDR1 is SNHLY and CDR2 is FYNNEI. The CDR3 nucleotides are TGTGCCAGCTCTCTCTCCCCTAGCACAGATACGCAGTATTTT. This translates into CASSLSPSTDTQYF.

J is TRBJ2-3 and V is TRBV29-1, with D possibly being TRBD1 (6 bases). With 1 base removed from V and 2 bases from J, the gap between germline ends came to 13 bases. The germline V gene has CDR1 SQVTM and CDR2 ANQGSEA. This CDR3 comprises 15 residues. CDR3 bases: TGCAGCGTTGAAGTCAACAGGGTCCTCACAGATACGCAGTATTTT. Encoded protein: CSVEVNRVLTDTQYF.

This clone occurred a few times. The CDR3 protein is CATEDSGHGNEKLFF. Written as DNA, the CDR3 is TGTGCCACCGAGGACTCCGGGCATGGGAATGAAAAACTGTTTTTT. V usage is TRBV28 and J usage is TRBJ1-4; D gene unclear. V lost 10 bases, J lost 5 bases, and 20 bases lay in between. Germline values: CDR1 MDHEN, CDR2 SYDVKM. The CDR3 totals 15 residues.

The genes are TRBV4-1 and TRBJ1-4; no reliable D call. The CDR3 covers 18 residues. The germline V gene encodes CDR1 MGHRA and CDR2 YSYEKL. With 4 bases removed from V and 0 bases from J, the gap between germline ends came to 18 bases. DNA of the CDR3: TGCGCCAGCAGCCCCTCGGCCTCGAGGGTCGCAACTAATGAAAAACTGTTTTTT. It encodes CASSPSASRVATNEKLFF.

This chain joins TRBV25-1 and TRBJ2-1; D unresolved. V was clipped by 11 bases and J by 6 bases, with 11 bases between them. This CDR3 spans 11 amino acids. The germline gives CDR1 MGHDK, CDR2 SYGVNS. CDR3 amino acids: CAPNGVNEQFF. CDR3 nucleotides: TGTGCCCCTAACGGTGTCAATGAGCAGTTCTTC.

The chain has TRBV29-1 and TRBJ1-3; the D is unclear. This CDR3 spans 12 amino acids. Germline V gene sequence: CDR1 SQVTM, CDR2 ANQGSEA. Deletions cut 6 bases from V and 1 base from J, with 7 bases between. CDR3 coding DNA: TGCAGCGTAAGTCTATCTGGAAACACCATATATTTT. Protein: CSVSLSGNTIYF.

This chain joins TRBV29-1 and TRBJ2-7; 14 positions match TRBD2. The CDR3 consists of 15 residues. The V gene end was trimmed by 5 bases and the J gene end by 3 bases; junction bases not matched to a gene: 6. From germline, CDR1 is SQVTM and CDR2 ANQGSEA. The CDR3 region has the DNA TGCAGCGTTTTGACTAGCGGGAGGGCGGTCTACGAGCAGTACTTC. Encoded protein: CSVLTSGRAVYEQYF.

This chain links TRBV3-1 (or the pseudogene TRBV3-2) with TRBJ2-5; 9 nucleotides agree with TRBD2. The V gene end was trimmed by 3 bases and the J gene end by 5 bases; junction bases not matched to a gene: 7. This CDR3 has 15 residues. Germline V CDR1 and CDR2: LGHDT, YNNKEL (reference sequence). The CDR3 DNA reads TGTGCCAGCAGCCACCGCGGGGGGGCGGTGGAGACCCAGTACTTC. Translated, it gives CASSHRGGAVETQYF.

This clone was counted once. The genes are TRBV6-6 and TRBJ1-2; the D gene is possibly TRBD1 (6 bases). CDR3 length equals 16 residues. Germline V lookup: CDR1 MNHNY, CDR2 SVGAGI (reference sequence). Trimming cost V 5 bases and J 0 bases, with 16 bases left between them. DNA of the CDR3: TGTGCCAGCAGTACAACTGACAGGAAAGCTAACTATGGCTACACCTTC. It codes for CASSTTDRKANYGYTF.

This chain connects TRBV12-3 or TRBV12-4 to TRBJ2-7; D unclear. Trimming removed 3 bases from V and 6 bases from J, with 12 bases in between. The CDR3 loop spans 13 amino acids. The CDR3 loop is CASSFGTAGEQYF. The DNA of the CDR3 is TGTGCCAGCAGTTTCGGAACAGCAGGCGAGCAGTACTTC.

The rearrangement joins TRBV18 to TRBJ1-2; D not resolved. From germline, CDR1 is KGHSH and CDR2 LQKENI. The CDR3 is made up of 15 amino acids. Trimming stripped 3 bases from V and 0 bases from J, with 11 bases between. The CDR3 region has the DNA TGTGCCAGCTCACCGATAACCGAGACTAACTATGGCTACACCTTC. This codes for CASSPITETNYGYTF.

V usage is TRBV29-1 and J usage is TRBJ2-1, with TRBD1 as a possible D gene (6 bases). Trimming took 6 bases from V and 5 from J, leaving 17 bases between them. Germline V gene data show CDR1 as SQVTM and CDR2 as ANQGSEA. This CDR3 contains 14 residues. The CDR3 DNA sequence: TGCAGCGTCCAAGACAGGTTCCTGCACAATGAGCAGTTCTTC. As protein: CSVQDRFLHNEQFF.

The CDR3 sequence: CASRTGDQPQHF. CDR3 nucleotide sequence: TGTGCCAGCAGGACAGGGGATCAGCCCCAGCATTTT. The V gene is TRBV6-5, the J gene TRBJ1-5; 8 bases are a match to TRBD1. CDR3 length: 12 amino acids. Per the germline V gene, CDR1 is MNHEY and CDR2 is SVGAGI. V trimming: 6 bases; J trimming: 5 bases; junction bases outside the gene matches: 0.

The chain uses TRBV7-9 and TRBJ2-1; 9 bases match TRBD1. This CDR3 has 15 residues. Germline values: CDR1 SEHNR, CDR2 FQNEAQ (reference sequence). V shed 6 bases, J shed 3 bases, and the junction held 6 bases outside the gene matches. CDR3 in amino acids: CASRLGTGLYNEQFF. The DNA for the CDR3 is TGTGCCAGCAGGCTCGGGACAGGGCTCTACAATGAGCAGTTCTTC.

The chain is built from TRBV20-1 and TRBJ2-7, with a possible D match to TRBD1 (5 bases). Trimming pared 6 bases from V and 3 bases from J, leaving 9 bases between. CDR1 and CDR2 from the germline V gene are DFQATT and SNEGSKA (reference sequence). The CDR3 spans 11 residues. As DNA, the CDR3 is TGCAGTGCGACGACAGACTACGAGCAGTACGTC. Protein: CSATTDYEQYV.

The rearrangement joins TRBV19 to TRBJ2-1; 9 nucleotides align to TRBD1. Trimming at V came to 9 bases and at J to 9 bases, leaving 12 bases not matched to a gene. Germline loops: CDR1 LNHDA, CDR2 SQIVND (reference sequence). The CDR3 extends over 14 amino acids. Here the CDR3 DNA reads TGTGCCAGCCGGGGAGGGGACAGGGTTAGTGAGCAGTTCTTC. It is translated as CASRGGDRVSEQFF.

V is TRBV5-1 and J is TRBJ2-1, with D possibly TRBD2 on 6 matching bases. This CDR3 comprises 16 residues. Trimming pared 3 bases from V and 1 base from J, leaving 14 bases between. Germline V gives CDR1 SGHRS, CDR2 YFSETQ. CDR3 DNA sequence: TGCGCCAGCAGCTCCGGAGGGTTTAATTCCTACAATGAGCAGTTCTTC. It encodes CASSSGGFNSYNEQFF.

The chain employs TRBV13 and TRBJ1-2; 12 bases map to TRBD1. Germline V gives CDR1 PRHDT, CDR2 FYEKMQ (reference sequence). V trimming: 0 bases; J trimming: 8 bases; junction bases outside the gene matches: 4. CDR3 length: 15 amino acids. In nucleotides, the CDR3 is TGTGCCAGCAGCTTAGGGGGACAGGGGGCTTTGGGCTACACCTTC. This encodes CASSLGGQGALGYTF.

This clone has a single count. The chain joins TRBV5-6 to TRBJ2-5; a weak D match, TRBD2 (6 bases). Germline CDR1 reads SGHDT; CDR2 reads YYEEEE. Trimming cost V 0 bases and J 5 bases, with 14 bases left between them. This CDR3 has 15 amino acids. In DNA, the CDR3 is TGTGCCAGCAGCTTGGATTACGGGGGATCGGAGACCCAGTACTTC. Residues: CASSLDYGGSETQYF. The full variable domain, in which reference TRBV5-6 and TRBJ2-5 provide the parts outside the CDR3, is DAGVTQSPTHLIKTRGQQVTLRCSPKSGHDTVSWYQQALGQGPQFIFQYYEEEERQRGNFPDRFSGHQFPNYSSELNVNALLLGDSALYLCASSLDYGGSETQYFGPGTRLLVL.

V and J are TRBV29-1 and TRBJ2-2, with 7 bases aligning to TRBD1. This CDR3 has 14 residues. Germline V gene lookup returns CDR1 SQVTM and CDR2 ANQGSEA. V dropped 6 bases and J dropped 2; count of bases not matched to a gene: 6. The CDR3: CSVDRADNTGELFF. DNA of the CDR3: TGCAGCGTCGACAGGGCGGACAACACCGGGGAGCTGTTTTTT.

The chain links TRBV24-1 to TRBJ2-1, with D perhaps TRBD2 (6 bases). CDR3 length: 16 amino acids. Germline V lookup: CDR1 KGHDR, CDR2 SFDVKD. Trimming left V 8 bases short and J 1 base short, with 17 bases between. CDR3 coding DNA: TGTGCCACCATACGGCGGGATGGGGGGTCCTACAATGAGCAGTTCTTC. Its protein product is CATIRRDGGSYNEQFF.

The chain recombines TRBV3-1 (or the pseudogene TRBV3-2) with TRBJ2-5, with 9 bases identical to TRBD2. V lost 1 base, J lost 2 bases, and 11 bases stayed unmatched. This CDR3 is 18 amino acids long. CDR1 LGHDT and CDR2 YNNKEL come from the germline V gene (reference sequence). This CDR3 reads CASSQGGASGGSQETQYF. The CDR3 DNA follows: TGTGCCAGCAGCCAAGGTGGGGCGAGCGGGGGGTCACAAGAGACCCAGTACTTC.